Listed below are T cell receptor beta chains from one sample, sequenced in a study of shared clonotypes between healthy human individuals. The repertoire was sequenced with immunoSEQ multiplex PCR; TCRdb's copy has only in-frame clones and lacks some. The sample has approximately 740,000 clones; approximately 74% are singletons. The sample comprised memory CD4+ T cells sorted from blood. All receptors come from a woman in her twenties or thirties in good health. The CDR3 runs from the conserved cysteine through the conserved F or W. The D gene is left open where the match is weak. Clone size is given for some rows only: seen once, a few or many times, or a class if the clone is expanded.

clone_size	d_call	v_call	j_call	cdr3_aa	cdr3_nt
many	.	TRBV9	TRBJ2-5	CASSVGGDSETQYF	TGTGCCAGCAGCGTAGGGGGGGACTCCGAGACCCAGTACTTC
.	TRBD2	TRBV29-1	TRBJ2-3	CSVPRLAGTDTQYF	TGCAGCGTGCCTCGACTAGCGGGCACAGATACGCAGTATTTT
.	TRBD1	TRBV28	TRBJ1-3	CASSTPGTGRPTIYF	TGTGCCAGCAGTACCCCTGGGACAGGTCGCCCCACCATATATTTT
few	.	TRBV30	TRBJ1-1	CAWNKVGQGIEAFF	TGTGCCTGGAACAAAGTAGGGCAGGGCATTGAAGCTTTCTTT
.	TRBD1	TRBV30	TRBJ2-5	CAWKGQGAIAKQYF	TGTGCCTGGAAGGGACAGGGGGCTATCGCCAAGCAGTACTTC
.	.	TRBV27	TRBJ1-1	CASTPKGPAQLNTEAFF	TGTGCCAGCACCCCAAAAGGCCCAGCCCAACTGAACACTGAAGCTTTCTTT
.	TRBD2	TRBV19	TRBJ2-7	CASSIGSGASYEQYF	TGTGCCAGTAGTATTGGTAGCGGGGCCTCCTACGAGCAGTACTTC
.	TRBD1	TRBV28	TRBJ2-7	CASRTGQGGNYEQYF	TGTGCCAGCAGAACAGGACAGGGTGGGAACTACGAGCAGTACTTC
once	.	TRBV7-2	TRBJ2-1	CASSPTSLSYNEQFF	TGTGCCAGCAGCCCCACTAGCCTCTCCTACAATGAGCAGTTCTTC
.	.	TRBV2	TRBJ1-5	CASRYSNQPQHF	TGTGCCAGCAGGTACAGTAATCAGCCCCAGCATTTT
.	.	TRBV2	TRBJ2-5	CASSAQGPQETQYF	TGTGCCAGCAGTGCGCAGGGACCACAAGAGACCCAGTACTTC
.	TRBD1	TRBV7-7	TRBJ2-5	CASSLTGQGLETQYF	TGTGCCAGCAGCTTAACCGGACAGGGCTTGGAGACCCAGTACTTC
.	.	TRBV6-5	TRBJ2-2	CASTPSANTGELFF	TGTGCCAGCACCCCGTCAGCGAACACCGGGGAGCTGTTTTTT
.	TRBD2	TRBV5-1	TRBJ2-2	CASSFLAGTNTGELFF	TGCGCCAGCAGCTTTCTAGCGGGAACGAACACCGGGGAGCTGTTTTTT
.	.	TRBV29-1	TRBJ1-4	CSVKADSREKLFF	TGCAGCGTCAAAGCTGATTCGCGGGAAAAACTGTTTTTT
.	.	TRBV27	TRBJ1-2	CASRGVSDYGYTF	TGTGCCAGCAGGGGGGTCTCAGACTATGGCTACACCTTC
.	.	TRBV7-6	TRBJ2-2	CASSRDVTGELFF	TGTGCCAGCAGCCGGGACGTAACCGGGGAGCTGTTTTTT
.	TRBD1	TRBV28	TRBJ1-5	CASREIQGARNQPQHF	TGTGCCAGCAGGGAGATACAGGGGGCGAGGAATCAGCCCCAGCATTTT
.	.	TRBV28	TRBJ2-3	CATGTSEGTDTQYF	TGTGCCACCGGGACCTCCGAGGGCACAGATACGCAGTATTTT
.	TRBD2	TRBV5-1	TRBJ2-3	CASSSGTSGNTQYF	TGCGCCAGCAGCTCCGGGACTAGCGGGAATACGCAGTATTTT
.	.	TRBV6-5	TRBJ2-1	CASRGGPEQFF	TGTGCCAGCAGAGGAGGTCCGGAGCAGTTCTTC
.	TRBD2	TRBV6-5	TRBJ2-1	CASRIPGGGNNEQFF	TGTGCCAGCAGAATACCGGGAGGGGGAAACAATGAGCAGTTCTTC
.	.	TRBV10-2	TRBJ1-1	CASSQVFNTEAFF	TGCGCCAGCAGTCAGGTGTTTAACACTGAAGCTTTCTTT
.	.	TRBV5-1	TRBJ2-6	CASSPRVARSGANVLTF	TGCGCCAGCAGCCCAAGAGTAGCGCGCTCTGGGGCCAACGTCCTGACTTTC
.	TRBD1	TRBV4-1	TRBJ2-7	CASSQAPTGAKDEQYF	TGCGCCAGCAGCCAGGCCCCCACAGGGGCAAAGGACGAGCAGTACTTC
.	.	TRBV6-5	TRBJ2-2	CASSYGSEPNTGELFF	TGTGCCAGCAGTTACGGGTCGGAGCCGAACACCGGGGAGCTGTTTTTT
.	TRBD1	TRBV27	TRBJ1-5	CASSDRADIQPQHF	TGTGCCAGCAGTGACAGGGCGGATATTCAGCCCCAGCATTTT
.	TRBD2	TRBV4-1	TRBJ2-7	CASSQGREPGYEQYF	TGCGCCAGCAGCCAGGGGCGGGAGCCCGGCTACGAGCAGTACTTC
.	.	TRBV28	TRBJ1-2	CASIRGRGTSYGYTF	TGTGCCAGCATTAGAGGGAGGGGGACATCCTATGGCTACACCTTC
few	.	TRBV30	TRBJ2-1	CAWMHGNEQFF	TGTGCCTGGATGCACGGAAATGAGCAGTTCTTC
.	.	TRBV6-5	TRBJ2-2	CASSYRMRNTGELFF	TGTGCCAGCAGTTATCGGATGAGGAACACCGGGGAGCTGTTTTTT
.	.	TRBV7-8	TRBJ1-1	CASSPRGAREGTEAFF	TGTGCCAGCAGCCCGAGGGGGGCCAGGGAGGGCACTGAAGCTTTCTTT
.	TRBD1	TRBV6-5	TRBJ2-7	CASREGQSYEQYF	TGTGCCAGCAGAGAGGGACAGTCCTACGAGCAGTACTTC
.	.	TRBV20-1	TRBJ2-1	CSSPQLDEQFF	TGCAGTTCACCCCAGCTCGATGAGCAGTTCTTC
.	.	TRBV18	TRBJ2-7	CASSPLLDYEQYF	TGTGCCAGCTCACCACTCCTCGATTACGAGCAGTACTTC
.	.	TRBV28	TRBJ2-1	CASIKLNEQFF	TGTGCCAGCATTAAACTCAATGAGCAGTTCTTC
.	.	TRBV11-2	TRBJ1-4	CASRGWTREKLFF	TGTGCCAGCAGGGGATGGACGAGAGAAAAACTGTTTTTT
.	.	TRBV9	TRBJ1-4	CASSVVQGGSEKLFF	TGTGCCAGCAGCGTAGTACAGGGAGGAAGTGAAAAACTGTTTTTT
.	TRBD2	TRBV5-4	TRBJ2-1	CASSFPSGNNEQFF	TGTGCCAGCAGCTTTCCGAGCGGGAACAATGAGCAGTTCTTC
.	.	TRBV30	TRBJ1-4	CAWSITATRGKLFF	TGTGCCTGGAGTATAACGGCCACCCGGGGAAAACTGTTTTTT
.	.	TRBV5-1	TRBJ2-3	CASSWATSTDTQYF	TGCGCCAGCAGCTGGGCGACTAGCACAGATACGCAGTATTTT
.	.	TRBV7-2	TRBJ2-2	CASSPQGTTNTGELFF	TGTGCCAGCAGCCCCCAGGGGACGACGAACACCGGGGAGCTGTTTTTT
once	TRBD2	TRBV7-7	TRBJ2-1	CASSPNSGSGNEQFF	TGTGCCAGCAGCCCAAATAGCGGGAGCGGTAATGAGCAGTTCTTC
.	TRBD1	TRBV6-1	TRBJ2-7	CASSDGTGGFYEQYF	TGTGCCAGCAGTGATGGGACAGGGGGCTTCTACGAGCAGTACTTC
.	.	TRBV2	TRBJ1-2	CASSTDTNYGYTF	TGTGCCAGCAGTACGGATACTAACTATGGCTACACCTTC
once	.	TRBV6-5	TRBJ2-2	CASSYRGTGELFF	TGTGCCAGCAGTTATAGAGGCACCGGGGAGCTGTTTTTT
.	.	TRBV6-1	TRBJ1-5	CASSERGIMGQPQHF	TGTGCCAGCAGTGAAAGGGGGATTATGGGTCAGCCCCAGCATTTT
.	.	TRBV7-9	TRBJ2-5	CASSYTAGRETQYF	TGTGCCAGCAGCTACACAGCGGGCAGGGAGACCCAGTACTTC
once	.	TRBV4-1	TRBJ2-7	CASSWGTEDYEQYF	TGCGCCAGCAGCTGGGGGACGGAAGACTACGAGCAGTACTTC
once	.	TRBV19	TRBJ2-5	CASSPLQETQYF	TGTGCCAGTAGTCCTCTACAAGAGACCCAGTACTTC
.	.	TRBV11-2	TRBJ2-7	CASSLFWPPLGNSYEQYF	TGTGCCAGCAGCTTATTCTGGCCGCCTTTGGGCAACTCCTACGAGCAGTACTTC
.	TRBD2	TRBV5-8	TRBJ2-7	CASSLNPSGLSAGYEQYF	TGTGCCAGCAGCTTGAATCCTAGCGGCCTTTCAGCAGGTTACGAGCAGTACTTC